The T cell receptor beta chain described here comes from a study of blood T cell repertoires in COVID-19. As for the study in general: Some COVID-19 samples were acute and others convalescent; all came from the United States, Italy and Spain.

This clone was seen more than once but under ten times. Sequenced by immunoSEQ multiplex PCR; TCRdb stores in-frame clones only, minus some. This table has 110,000 to 150,000 clones, 75% to 85% appearing once. The germline CDR1 and CDR2 sequences are DFQATT and SNEGSKA (reference sequence). CDR3 length equals 14 residues. Trimming shortened V by 3 bases and J by 3 bases, and 12 bases separated the two germline ends. The TCR originated in an elderly woman with acute or convalescent COVID-19. The V and J genes are TRBV20-1 and TRBJ1-5; tentative D call: TRBD1 (6 bases). Sample: peripheral blood. In DNA form, the CDR3 reads TGCAGTGCTAGTGGTCCAGGGGACAATCAGCCCCAGCATTTT. Translation gives CSASGPGDNQPQHF.